This T cell receptor (beta chain) was documented in a study of blood T cell repertoires in COVID-19. Libraries were prepared by immunoSEQ multiplex PCR; TCRdb keeps only in-frame clonotypes and omits some of them. Counted here are 54,000 or so clones, approximately 89% occurring once; the ten biggest clones make up about 3.5%. The TCR sequence derives from a human donor in a cohort sampled during active COVID-19. What was sequenced was peripheral blood.

The CDR3 reads CASLSLGRVGEQYF. The DNA for the CDR3 is TGTGCCAGCTTATCCTTGGGGAGGGTTGGAGAGCAGTACTTC. The V gene is TRBV6-5, the J gene TRBJ2-7; 7 bases are shared with TRBD2. Germline lookup yields CDR1 MNHEY and CDR2 SVGAGI. Trimming at V came to 8 bases and at J to 7 bases, leaving 14 bases not matched to a gene. This CDR3 is built from 14 residues.